This T cell receptor (beta chain) was observed in a study of T cells in Graves' hyperthyroidism and ophthalmopathy. Using RNA transcripts as the source, TCR beta CDR3 regions were amplified. HTBI primers were used for first-round RT-PCR of the TCR CDR3. Each CDR3 protein gets one entry after TCRdb re-called the multiplex PCR reads with MiXCR. The sample holds some 300,000 distinct CDR3 sequences, around a sixth seen once. This clonotype showed up many times. Germline CDR1 and CDR2: SNHLY and FYNNEI. Trimming stripped 8 bases from V and 0 bases from J, with 7 bases between. The CDR3 is 13 residues long.

The receptor was isolated from a man aged 25 to 45 with Graves' hyperthyroidism. The chain carries TRBV2 and TRBJ2-2, with D possibly matching TRBD1 (6 bases). Sequenced: blood. The CDR3 loop reads CASQGPNTGELFF. CDR3 in DNA: TGTGCCAGCCAGGGGCCGAACACCGGGGAGCTGTTTTTT.